Each of the 3 T cell receptor beta chains below was sequenced from the same sample in a study of T-cell memory formation after mild COVID-19. TCRdb re-derived calls from the 5' RACE reads in MiXCR, one entry per CDR3 protein. This table has hundreds of thousands of distinct CDR3 sequences, roughly 18% appearing once. Sequenced sample: PBMCs or a T cell subset sorted from them (not recorded which). The receptor source for this set is an adult woman who had mild COVID-19 (a few samples of this study predate the infection). Cell type and time point are not known.

The rearrangement joins TRBV29-1 to TRBJ2-5; maybe TRBD1 (5 bases). Trimming removed 2 bases from V and 5 bases from J, with 12 bases in between. This CDR3 is 13 amino acids long. Germline V lookup: CDR1 SQVTM, CDR2 ANQGSEA. The CDR3, as DNA: TGCAGCGTTGAACCAGGGTTGGGCGAGACCCAGTACTTC. Translated, it gives CSVEPGLGETQYF.

This clonotype was detected ten times or more. This rearrangement joins TRBV7-9 to TRBJ2-7, with D perhaps assigned TRBD1 or TRBD2 (5 bases each). This CDR3 comprises 17 residues. CDR1 is SEHNR, CDR2 FQNEAQ, per germline (reference sequence). The germline V and J ends were trimmed by 6 bases and 3 bases, with 24 bases remaining between them. The CDR3 loop reads CASSFALRDPGNYEQYF. The CDR3 DNA sequence: TGTGCCAGCAGTTTTGCTCTCCGGGACCCGGGGAACTACGAGCAGTACTTC.

Only a few counts were recorded for this clonotype. CDR3: CASSQDRTRSYEQYF. CDR3 nucleotide sequence: TGCGCCAGCAGCCAAGACAGGACCAGGAGCTACGAGCAGTACTTC. The rearrangement joins TRBV4-3 to TRBJ2-7; D not certain. This CDR3 has 15 residues. The V end lost 0 bases, the J end lost 3 bases, and 12 bases lay between the germline ends. The germline CDR1 and CDR2 sequences are LGHNA and YSLEER.